This record looks at one T cell receptor beta chain sequence and its context. The sample comes from a study of shared clonotypes between healthy human individuals. V lost 9 bases, J lost 8 bases, and 18 bases stayed unmatched. The CDR3 extends over 16 amino acids. Germline V gene sequence: CDR1 LNHDA, CDR2 SQIVND (reference sequence). TCRdb's copy holds only in-frame clones and misses some; the assay was immunoSEQ multiplex PCR. The sample records roughly 1,100,000 clones, under 80% being singletons. The chain recombines TRBV19 with TRBJ2-1; 8 positions match TRBD2. Material for sequencing was memory CD4+ T cells sorted from blood. Described subset: CD45RA-negative fraction. This clonotype was obtained from a man younger than 35 in good health. The CDR3 region is CASQVYGGATLDEQFF. The CDR3 DNA reads as TGTGCCAGCCAAGTCTACGGGGGGGCGACCCTTGATGAGCAGTTCTTC. Variable domain in full (rest from reference TRBV19 and TRBJ2-1): DGGITQSPKYLFRKEGQNVTLSCEQNLNHDAMYWYRQDPGQGLRLIYYSQIVNDFQKGDIAEGYSVSREKKESFPLTVTSAQKNPTAFYLCASQVYGGATLDEQFFGPGTRLTVL.